These 3 T cell receptor beta chains share one sample of origin, sequenced in a study of OX40 agonist ivuxolimab in advanced cancers. The assay was immunoSEQ multiplex PCR, and TCRdb's table has in-frame clones only and misses some. The data show about 21,000 clones, 75% to 85% seen once. The sequencing here drew on CD4+ or CD8+ T cells sorted from blood, taken in a trial of the OX40 agonist ivuxolimab. The source of these receptors is an adult with an advanced solid tumor such as melanoma, head and neck, liver or kidney cancer.

This clone has only one observation. The J gene is TRBJ2-7, the V gene TRBV7-2; D remains unclear. Germline CDR1 SGHTA, CDR2 FQGNSA. V was pared by 2 bases and J by 2 bases, with 10 bases between. This CDR3 has 14 amino acids. The CDR3 loop reads CASSLIGFTYEQYF. The CDR3, as DNA: TGTGCCAGCAGCTTAATCGGATTTACCTACGAGCAGTACTTC.

This clone is judged medium-sized. This rearrangement joins TRBV5-1 to TRBJ1-5; no clear D gene. Trimming removed 0 bases at V and 8 bases at J, with 15 bases between. CDR1 SGHRS and CDR2 YFSETQ come from the germline V gene. This CDR3 spans 15 amino acids. CDR3 sequence (DNA): TGCGCCAGCAGCTTGGCCGGAGGACCCTTGGAGCCCCAGCATTTT. It yields the protein CASSLAGGPLEPQHF.

This clone showed up just a few times. The sample carries other DNA sequences with the same CDR3. The chain links TRBV19 to TRBJ1-1; no reliable D call. CDR3 length equals 13 residues. Trimming took 2 bases from V and 2 from J, leaving 6 bases between them. Germline V lookup: CDR1 LNHDA, CDR2 SQIVND (reference sequence). CDR3 DNA: TGTGCCAGTAGTATAAACAGTAACACTGAAGCTTTCTTT. Its protein is CASSINSNTEAFF.